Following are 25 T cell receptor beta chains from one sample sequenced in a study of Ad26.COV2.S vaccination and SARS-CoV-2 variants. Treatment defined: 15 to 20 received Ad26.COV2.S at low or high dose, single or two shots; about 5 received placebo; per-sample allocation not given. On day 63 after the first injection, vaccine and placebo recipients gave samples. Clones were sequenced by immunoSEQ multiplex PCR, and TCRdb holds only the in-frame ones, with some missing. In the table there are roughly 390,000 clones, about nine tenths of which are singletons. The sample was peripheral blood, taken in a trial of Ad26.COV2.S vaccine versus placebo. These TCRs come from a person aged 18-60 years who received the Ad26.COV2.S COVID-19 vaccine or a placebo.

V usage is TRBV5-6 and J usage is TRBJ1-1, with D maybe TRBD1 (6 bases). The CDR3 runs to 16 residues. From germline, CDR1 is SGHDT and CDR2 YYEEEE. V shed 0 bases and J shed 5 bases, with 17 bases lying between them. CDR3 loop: CASSLGLGGSGTEAFF. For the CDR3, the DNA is TGTGCCAGCAGCTTGGGATTAGGGGGTAGTGGGACTGAAGCTTTCTTT.

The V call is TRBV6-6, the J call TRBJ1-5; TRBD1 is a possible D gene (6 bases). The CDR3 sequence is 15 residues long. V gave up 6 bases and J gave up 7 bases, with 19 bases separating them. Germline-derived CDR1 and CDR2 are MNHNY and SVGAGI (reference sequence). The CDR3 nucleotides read TGTGCCAGCAGCCCCGGCGGGGGCCTCGGGCAGCCCCAGCATTTT. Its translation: CASSPGGGLGQPQHF.

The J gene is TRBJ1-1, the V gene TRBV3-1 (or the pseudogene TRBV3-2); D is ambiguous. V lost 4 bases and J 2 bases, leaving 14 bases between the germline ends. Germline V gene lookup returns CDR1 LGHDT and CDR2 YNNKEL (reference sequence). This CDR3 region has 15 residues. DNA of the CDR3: TGTGCCAGCAGCCCCTCGACGGGTCTAAACACTGAAGCTTTCTTT. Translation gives CASSPSTGLNTEAFF.

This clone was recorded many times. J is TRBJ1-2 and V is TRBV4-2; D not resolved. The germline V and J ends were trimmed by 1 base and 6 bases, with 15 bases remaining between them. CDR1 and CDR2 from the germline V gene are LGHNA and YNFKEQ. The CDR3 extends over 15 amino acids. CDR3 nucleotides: TGTGCCAGCAGCCAAGTAGGTTGGAGTTTCAATGGCTACACCTTC. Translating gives CASSQVGWSFNGYTF.

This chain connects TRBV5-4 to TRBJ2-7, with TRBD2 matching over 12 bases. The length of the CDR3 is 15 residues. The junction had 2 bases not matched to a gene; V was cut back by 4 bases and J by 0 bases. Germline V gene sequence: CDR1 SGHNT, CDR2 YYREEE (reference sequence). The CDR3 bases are TGTGCCAGCAGCAAACTAGCGGGGGGCTCCTACGAGCAGTACTTC. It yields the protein CASSKLAGGSYEQYF.

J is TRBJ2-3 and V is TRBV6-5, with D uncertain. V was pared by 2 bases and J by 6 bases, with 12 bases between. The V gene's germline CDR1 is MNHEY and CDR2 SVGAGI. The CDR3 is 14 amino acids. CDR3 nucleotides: TGTGCCAGCAGTTACCGACGGAAGTTCGATACGCAGTATTTT. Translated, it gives CASSYRRKFDTQYF.

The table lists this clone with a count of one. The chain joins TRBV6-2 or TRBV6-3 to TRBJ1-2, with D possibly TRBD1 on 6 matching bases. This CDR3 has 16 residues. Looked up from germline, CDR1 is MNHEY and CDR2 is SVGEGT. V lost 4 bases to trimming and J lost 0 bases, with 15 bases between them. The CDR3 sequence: CASSWADRRANYGYTF. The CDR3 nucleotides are TGTGCCAGCAGTTGGGCGGACAGACGAGCTAACTATGGCTACACCTTC.

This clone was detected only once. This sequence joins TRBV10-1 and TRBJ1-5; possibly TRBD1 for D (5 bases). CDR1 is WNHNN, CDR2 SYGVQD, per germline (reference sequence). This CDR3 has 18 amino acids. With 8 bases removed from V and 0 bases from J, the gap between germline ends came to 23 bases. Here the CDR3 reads CASDLREVGHYSNQPQHF. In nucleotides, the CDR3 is TGCGCCAGCGATCTCCGGGAGGTGGGGCATTATAGCAATCAGCCCCAGCATTTT.

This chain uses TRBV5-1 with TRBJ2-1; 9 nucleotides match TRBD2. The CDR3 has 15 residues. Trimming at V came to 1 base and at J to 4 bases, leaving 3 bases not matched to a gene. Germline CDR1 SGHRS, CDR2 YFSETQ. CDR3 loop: CASSLSAGGYNEQFF. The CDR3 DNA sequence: TGCGCCAGCAGCTTGTCAGCGGGGGGTTACAATGAGCAGTTCTTC.

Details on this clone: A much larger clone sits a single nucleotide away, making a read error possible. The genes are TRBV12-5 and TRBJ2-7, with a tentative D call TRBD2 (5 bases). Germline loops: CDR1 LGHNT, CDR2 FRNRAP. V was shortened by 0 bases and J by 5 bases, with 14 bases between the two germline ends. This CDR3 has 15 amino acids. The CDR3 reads CASGLVEEVPNEQYF. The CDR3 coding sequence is TGTGCTAGTGGTTTGGTAGAGGAGGTTCCCAACGAGCAGTACTTC.

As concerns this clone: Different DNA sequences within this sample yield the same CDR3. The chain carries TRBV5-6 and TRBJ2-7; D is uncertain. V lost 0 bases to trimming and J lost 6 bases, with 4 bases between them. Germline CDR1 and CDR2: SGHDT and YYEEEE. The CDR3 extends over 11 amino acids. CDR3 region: CASSLGGEQYF. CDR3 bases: TGTGCCAGCAGCTTGGGTGGCGAGCAGTACTTC.

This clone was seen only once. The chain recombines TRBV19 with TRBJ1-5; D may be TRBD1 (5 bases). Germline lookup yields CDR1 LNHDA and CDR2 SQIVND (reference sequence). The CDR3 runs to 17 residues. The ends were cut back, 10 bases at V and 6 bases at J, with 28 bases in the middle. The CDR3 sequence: CANLDVPPVPGIQPQHF. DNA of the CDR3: TGTGCCAACCTCGACGTCCCACCTGTACCAGGGATTCAGCCCCAGCATTTT.

The CDR3: CATSEEANTGELFF. The CDR3 nucleotides are TGTGCCACCAGTGAGGAAGCGAACACCGGGGAGCTGTTTTTT. The chain carries TRBV15 and TRBJ2-2; no clear D. The V and J ends lost 6 bases and 0 bases respectively, with 8 bases between them. Germline lookup yields CDR1 LNHNV and CDR2 YYDKDF (reference sequence). The CDR3 has 14 residues.

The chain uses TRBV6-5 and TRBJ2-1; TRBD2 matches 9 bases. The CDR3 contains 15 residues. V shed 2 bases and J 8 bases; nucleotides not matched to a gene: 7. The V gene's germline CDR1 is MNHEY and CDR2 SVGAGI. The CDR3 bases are TGTGCCAGCAGTTACGCGGGGGGGCCGCGGTATGAGCAGTTCTTC. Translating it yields CASSYAGGPRYEQFF.

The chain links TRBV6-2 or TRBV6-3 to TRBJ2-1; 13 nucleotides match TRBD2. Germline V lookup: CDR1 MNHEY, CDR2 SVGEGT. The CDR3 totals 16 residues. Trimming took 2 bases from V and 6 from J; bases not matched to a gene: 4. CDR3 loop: CASSYLRTSGSNEQFF. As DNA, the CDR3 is TGTGCCAGCAGTTACCTCCGGACTAGCGGGAGCAATGAGCAGTTCTTC.

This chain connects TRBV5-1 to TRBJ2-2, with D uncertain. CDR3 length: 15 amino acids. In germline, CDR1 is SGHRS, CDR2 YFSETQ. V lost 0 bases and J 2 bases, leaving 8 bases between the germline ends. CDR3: CASSLAHSNTGELFF. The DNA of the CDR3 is TGCGCCAGCAGCTTGGCACACTCAAACACCGGGGAGCTGTTTTTT.

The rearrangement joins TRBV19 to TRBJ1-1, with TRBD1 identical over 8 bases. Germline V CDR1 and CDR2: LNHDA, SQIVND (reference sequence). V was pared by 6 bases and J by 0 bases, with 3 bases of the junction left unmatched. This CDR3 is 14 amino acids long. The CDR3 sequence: CASSPDRVNTEAFF. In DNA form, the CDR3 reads TGTGCCAGTAGCCCGGACAGGGTGAACACTGAAGCTTTCTTT.

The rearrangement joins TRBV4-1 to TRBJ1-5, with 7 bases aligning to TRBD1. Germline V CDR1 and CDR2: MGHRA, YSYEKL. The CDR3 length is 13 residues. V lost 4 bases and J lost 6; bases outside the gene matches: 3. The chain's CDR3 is CASSRQGGQPQHF. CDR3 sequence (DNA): TGCGCCAGCAGCCGACAGGGCGGTCAGCCCCAGCATTTT.

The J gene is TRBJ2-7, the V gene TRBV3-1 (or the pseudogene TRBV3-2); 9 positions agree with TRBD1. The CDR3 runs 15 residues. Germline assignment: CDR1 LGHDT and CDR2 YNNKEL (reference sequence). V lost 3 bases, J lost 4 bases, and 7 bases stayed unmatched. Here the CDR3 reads CASSHTGDRVYEQYF. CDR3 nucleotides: TGTGCCAGCAGCCATACGGGGGACAGGGTGTACGAGCAGTACTTC.

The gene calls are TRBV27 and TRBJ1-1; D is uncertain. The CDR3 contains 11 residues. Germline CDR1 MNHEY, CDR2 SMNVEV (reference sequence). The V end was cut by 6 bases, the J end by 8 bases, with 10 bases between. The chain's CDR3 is CASRGAAEAFF. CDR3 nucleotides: TGTGCCAGCAGGGGAGCGGCCGAAGCTTTCTTT.

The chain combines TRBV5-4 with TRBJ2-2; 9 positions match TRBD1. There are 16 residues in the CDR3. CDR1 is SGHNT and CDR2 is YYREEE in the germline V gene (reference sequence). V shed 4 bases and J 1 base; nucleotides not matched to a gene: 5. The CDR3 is CASSVLGQGNTGELFF. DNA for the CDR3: TGTGCCAGCAGCGTCCTGGGACAGGGGAACACCGGGGAGCTGTTTTTT.

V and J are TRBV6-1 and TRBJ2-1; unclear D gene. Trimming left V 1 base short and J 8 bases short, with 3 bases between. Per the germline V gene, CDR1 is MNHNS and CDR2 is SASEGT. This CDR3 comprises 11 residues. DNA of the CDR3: TGTGCCAGCAGTGAAGAGTATGAGCAGTTCTTC. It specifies CASSEEYEQFF.

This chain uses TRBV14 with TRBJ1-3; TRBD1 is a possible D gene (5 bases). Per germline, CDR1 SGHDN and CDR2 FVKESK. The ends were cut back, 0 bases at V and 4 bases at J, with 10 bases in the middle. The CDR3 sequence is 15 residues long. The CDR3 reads CASSQDQDSGNTIYF. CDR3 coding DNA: TGTGCCAGCAGCCAAGATCAAGACAGCGGAAACACCATATATTTT.

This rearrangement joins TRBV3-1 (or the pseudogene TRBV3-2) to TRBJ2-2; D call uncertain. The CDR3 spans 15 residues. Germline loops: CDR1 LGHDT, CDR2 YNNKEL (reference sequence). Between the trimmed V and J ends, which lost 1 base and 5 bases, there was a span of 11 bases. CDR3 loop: CASSQVSFGTGELFF. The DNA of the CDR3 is TGTGCCAGCAGCCAAGTTTCTTTCGGAACCGGGGAGCTGTTTTTT.

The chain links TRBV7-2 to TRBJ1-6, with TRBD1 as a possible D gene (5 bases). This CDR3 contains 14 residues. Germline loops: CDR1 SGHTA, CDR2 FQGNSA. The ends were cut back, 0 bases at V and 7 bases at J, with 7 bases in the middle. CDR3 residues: CASSLAWGNSPLHF. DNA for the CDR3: TGTGCCAGCAGCTTAGCGTGGGGGAATTCACCCCTCCACTTT. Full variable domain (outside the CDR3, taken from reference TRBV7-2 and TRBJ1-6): GAGVSQSPSNKVTEKGKDVELRCDPISGHTALYWYRQSLGQGLEFLIYFQGNSAPDKSGLPSDRFSAERTGGSVSTLTIQRTQQEDSAVYLCASSLAWGNSPLHFGNGTRLTVT.